Reported below is one TCR beta chain. Germline values: CDR1 LNHDA, CDR2 SQIVND (reference sequence). The CDR3 totals 14 residues. V was pared by 4 bases and J by 6 bases, with 9 bases of the junction left unmatched. The data were taken from a study of T cells in Graves' hyperthyroidism and ophthalmopathy. RNA transcripts gave rise to amplified TCR beta CDR3 regions. The HTBI primer set served for first-round RT-PCR of the TCR CDR3. TCRdb analysed the multiplex PCR reads with MiXCR anew, one entry per CDR3 protein. The sample records about 480,000 distinct CDR3 sequences, approximately 15% being singletons.

This rearrangement joins TRBV19 to TRBJ2-7; 7 bases align to TRBD2. The source is a young woman with Graves' hyperthyroidism. The specimen sequenced was blood. The chain's CDR3 is CASSKTAGAAEQYV. In DNA form, the CDR3 reads TGTGCCAGTAGTAAAACTGCGGGAGCGGCCGAGCAGTACGTC.